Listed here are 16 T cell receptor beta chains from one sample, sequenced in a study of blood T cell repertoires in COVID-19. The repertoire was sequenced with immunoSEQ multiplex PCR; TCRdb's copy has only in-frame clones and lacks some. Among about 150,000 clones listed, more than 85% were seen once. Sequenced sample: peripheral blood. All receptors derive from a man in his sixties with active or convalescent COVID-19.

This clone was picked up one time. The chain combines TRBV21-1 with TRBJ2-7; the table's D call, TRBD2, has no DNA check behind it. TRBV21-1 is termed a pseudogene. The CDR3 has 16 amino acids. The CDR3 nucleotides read TGTGCCAGCAGCAAAGGCGGGGGATGGGATACCTACGAGCAGTACTTC. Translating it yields CASSKGGGWDTYEQYF.

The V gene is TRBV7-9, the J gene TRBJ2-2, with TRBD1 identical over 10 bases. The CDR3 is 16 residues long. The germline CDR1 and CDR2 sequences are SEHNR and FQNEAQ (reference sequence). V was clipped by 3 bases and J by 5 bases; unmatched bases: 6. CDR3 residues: CASSFRGTGETGELFF. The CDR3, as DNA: TGTGCCAGCAGCTTCCGAGGGACAGGGGAAACCGGGGAGCTGTTTTTT.

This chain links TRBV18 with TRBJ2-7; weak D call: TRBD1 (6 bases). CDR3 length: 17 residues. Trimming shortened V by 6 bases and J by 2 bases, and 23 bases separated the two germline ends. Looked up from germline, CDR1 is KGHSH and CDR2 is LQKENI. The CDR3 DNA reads TGTGCCAGCTCTCAGAGCCGGGACACTCAGCACCCCTACGAGCAGTACTTC. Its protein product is CASSQSRDTQHPYEQYF.

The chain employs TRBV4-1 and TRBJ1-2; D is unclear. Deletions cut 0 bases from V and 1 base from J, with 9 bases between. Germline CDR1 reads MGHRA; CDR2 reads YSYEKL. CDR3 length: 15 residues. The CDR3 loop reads CASSQEFTGNYGYTF. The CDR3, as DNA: TGCGCCAGCAGCCAAGAATTCACGGGTAACTATGGCTACACCTTC.

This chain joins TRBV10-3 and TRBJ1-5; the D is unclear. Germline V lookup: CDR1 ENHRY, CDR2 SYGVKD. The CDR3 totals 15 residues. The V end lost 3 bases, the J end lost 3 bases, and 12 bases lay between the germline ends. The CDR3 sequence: CAISEGLQFNQPQHF. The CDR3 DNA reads TGTGCCATCAGTGAAGGATTACAGTTCAATCAGCCCCAGCATTTT.

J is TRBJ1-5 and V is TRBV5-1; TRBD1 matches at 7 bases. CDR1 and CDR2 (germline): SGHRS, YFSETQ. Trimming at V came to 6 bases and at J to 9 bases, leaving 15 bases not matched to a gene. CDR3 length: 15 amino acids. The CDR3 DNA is TGCGCCAGCAATCGGTCACAGGGGCATTTTTCGCCCCAGCATTTT. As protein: CASNRSQGHFSPQHF.

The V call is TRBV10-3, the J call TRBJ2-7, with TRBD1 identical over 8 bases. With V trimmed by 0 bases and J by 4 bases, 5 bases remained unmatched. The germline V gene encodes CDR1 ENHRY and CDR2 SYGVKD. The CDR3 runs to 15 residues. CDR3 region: CAISESGQGAYEQYF. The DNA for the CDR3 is TGTGCCATCAGTGAGTCGGGTCAGGGGGCTTACGAGCAGTACTTC.

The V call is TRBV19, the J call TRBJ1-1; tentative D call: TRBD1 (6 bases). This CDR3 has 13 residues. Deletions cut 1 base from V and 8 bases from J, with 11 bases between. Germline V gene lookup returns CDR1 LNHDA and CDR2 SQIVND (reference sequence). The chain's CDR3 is CASSIARGGEAFF. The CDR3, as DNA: TGTGCCAGTAGTATAGCCAGGGGCGGCGAAGCTTTCTTT.

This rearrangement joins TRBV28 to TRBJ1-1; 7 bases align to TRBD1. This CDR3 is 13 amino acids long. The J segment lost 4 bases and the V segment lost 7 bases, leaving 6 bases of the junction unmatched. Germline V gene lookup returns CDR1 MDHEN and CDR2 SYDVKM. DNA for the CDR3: TGTGCCAGCACTCCAGGGGGGTCCACTGAAGCTTTCTTT. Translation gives CASTPGGSTEAFF. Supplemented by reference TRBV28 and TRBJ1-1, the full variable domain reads DVKVTQSSRYLVKRTGEKVFLECVQDMDHENMFWYRQDPGLGLRLIYFSYDVKMKEKGDIPEGYSVSREKKERFSLILESASTNQTSMYLCASTPGGSTEAFFGQGTRLTVV.

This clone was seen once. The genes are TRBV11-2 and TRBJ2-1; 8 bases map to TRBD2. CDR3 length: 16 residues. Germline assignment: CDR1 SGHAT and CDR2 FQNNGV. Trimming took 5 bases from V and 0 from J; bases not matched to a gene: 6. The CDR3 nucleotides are TGTGCCAGCAGCCGATTTAGCGGGGCCTCCTACAATGAGCAGTTCTTC. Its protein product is CASSRFSGASYNEQFF.

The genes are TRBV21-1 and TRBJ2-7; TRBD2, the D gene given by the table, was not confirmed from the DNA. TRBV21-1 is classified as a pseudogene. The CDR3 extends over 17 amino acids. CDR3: CASKTTSGGLSSYEQYF. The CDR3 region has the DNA TGTGCCAGCAAGACTACTAGCGGGGGGCTGAGCTCCTACGAGCAGTACTTC.

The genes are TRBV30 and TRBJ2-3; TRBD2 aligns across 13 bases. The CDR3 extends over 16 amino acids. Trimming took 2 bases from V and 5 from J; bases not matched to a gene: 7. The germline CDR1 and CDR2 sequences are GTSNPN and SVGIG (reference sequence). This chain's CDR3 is CAWSLPTSGREDTQYF. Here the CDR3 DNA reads TGTGCCTGGAGTCTCCCAACTAGCGGGAGGGAAGATACGCAGTATTTT.

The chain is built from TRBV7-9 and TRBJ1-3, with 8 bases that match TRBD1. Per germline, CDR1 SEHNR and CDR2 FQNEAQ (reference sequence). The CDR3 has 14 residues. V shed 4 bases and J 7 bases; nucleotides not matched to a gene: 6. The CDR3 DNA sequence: TGTGCCAGCAGCTCCGGGACAGGCTTTAACACCATATATTTT. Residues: CASSSGTGFNTIYF.

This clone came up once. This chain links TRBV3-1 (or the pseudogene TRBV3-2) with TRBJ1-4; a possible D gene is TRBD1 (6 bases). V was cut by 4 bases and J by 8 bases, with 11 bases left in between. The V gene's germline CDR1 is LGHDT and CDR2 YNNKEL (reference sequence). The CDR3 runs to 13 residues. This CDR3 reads CASSLGANEKLFF. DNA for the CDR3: TGTGCCAGCAGCCTGGGGGCGAACGAAAAACTGTTTTTT.

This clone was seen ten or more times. Here the CDR3 reads CASRAPKGDRLNTEAFF. Written as DNA, the CDR3 is TGTGCCAGCAGGGCCCCAAAGGGGGACAGGCTGAACACTGAAGCTTTCTTT. The chain has TRBV2 and TRBJ1-1; 8 bases match TRBD1. Germline V gene lookup returns CDR1 SNHLY and CDR2 FYNNEI. The ends lost 6 bases at V and 0 bases at J; junction bases unmatched: 12. CDR3 length: 17 amino acids.

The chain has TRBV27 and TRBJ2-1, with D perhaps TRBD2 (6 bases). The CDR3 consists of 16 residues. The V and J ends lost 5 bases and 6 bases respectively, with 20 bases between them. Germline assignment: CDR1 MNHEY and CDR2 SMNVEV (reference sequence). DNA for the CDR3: TGTGCCAGCAGTCTCCGGAGCCTACTAGCTATCAATGAGCAGTTCTTC. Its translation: CASSLRSLLAINEQFF.